The 11 T cell receptor beta chains listed next were all sequenced from one sample in a study of T-cell reconstitution after alpha-beta-depleted transplantation in children. Preparing the TCRbeta library involved the use of unique molecular identifiers. TCRdb analysed the PCR reads with MiXCR anew, one entry per CDR3 protein. The sample has 350,000 to 450,000 distinct CDR3 sequences; just over 20% are singletons. This specimen consisted of PBMCs from the stem cell graft donor, obtained from the stem cell graft. These receptors came from a human donor who donated a stem cell graft to a child with acute myeloid leukemia.

This clonotype was counted at least ten times. The chain links TRBV12-3 or TRBV12-4 to TRBJ2-7; D tentatively fits TRBD1 or TRBD2 (5 bases each). Trimming removed 3 bases from V and 3 bases from J, with 9 bases in between. This CDR3 has 13 amino acids. The CDR3 loop reads CASSLGTHYEQYF. CDR3 bases: TGTGCCAGCAGTTTGGGGACCCACTACGAGCAGTACTTC.

This clonotype was observed at least ten times. This rearrangement joins TRBV7-2 to TRBJ2-2, with TRBD1 identical over 8 bases. Germline-derived CDR1 and CDR2 are SGHTA and FQGNSA. CDR3 length: 17 amino acids. The V and J ends lost 5 bases and 1 base, in that order; junction bases with no gene match: 9. CDR3 in DNA: TGTGCCAGCAGCCGAAAGCGTGGACAGGGGAACACCGGGGAGCTGTTTTTT. This sequence encodes CASSRKRGQGNTGELFF.

This clonotype was found a few times. The V gene is TRBV29-1, the J gene TRBJ2-1, with 10 nucleotides matching TRBD2. Trimming cost V 4 bases and J 9 bases; bases outside gene matches: 3. Germline loops: CDR1 SQVTM, CDR2 ANQGSEA. The CDR3 has 12 residues. The CDR3 DNA is TGCAGCGTTGGCCTAGCGGGAGCTGAGCAGTTCTTC. It codes for CSVGLAGAEQFF.

The rearrangement uses TRBV25-1 and TRBJ1-1, with D possibly being TRBD1 (6 bases). Germline V gives CDR1 MGHDK, CDR2 SYGVNS. There are 18 residues in the CDR3. Trimming stripped 1 base from V and 0 bases from J, with 18 bases between. This chain's CDR3 is CASSELGGLIGMNTEAFF. The CDR3 DNA reads as TGTGCCAGCAGTGAATTGGGGGGGCTCATTGGGATGAACACTGAAGCTTTCTTT.

This clonotype was seen a few times. This chain joins TRBV24-1 and TRBJ1-1; no reliable D call. V was trimmed by 3 bases and J by 7 bases, leaving 11 bases between them. The CDR3 is 13 residues long. Germline V CDR1 and CDR2: KGHDR, SFDVKD. CDR3 sequence reads: CATSDLSGVEAFF. For the CDR3, the DNA is TGTGCCACCAGTGATCTGTCTGGGGTTGAAGCTTTCTTT.

The CDR3 region is CASSSSGTGGGQYF. The CDR3 bases are TGTGCCAGCAGTTCCTCCGGGACCGGGGGCGGGCAGTACTTC. V usage is TRBV28 and J usage is TRBJ2-7; TRBD1 or TRBD2 may be the D gene (6 bases each). The germline V gene has CDR1 MDHEN and CDR2 SYDVKM. CDR3 size: 14 residues. With 4 bases removed from V and 9 bases from J, the gap between germline ends came to 19 bases.

This clonotype has just a few counts. V is TRBV20-1 and J is TRBJ2-1, with TRBD1 as a possible D gene (6 bases). Germline loops: CDR1 DFQATT, CDR2 SNEGSKA (reference sequence). The V end lost 7 bases, the J end lost 2 bases, and 12 bases lay between the germline ends. The CDR3 covers 13 residues. DNA for the CDR3: TGCAGTGGAACAGGGTTTCCCTACAATGAGCAGTTCTTC. Translating gives CSGTGFPYNEQFF.

This clonotype was found once. V gene TRBV28 combines with J gene TRBJ2-7; TRBD2 matches 10 bases. Germline-derived CDR1 and CDR2 are MDHEN and SYDVKM. This CDR3 has 15 amino acids. Unmatched junction bases numbered 8, after V lost 4 bases and J lost 5 bases. The chain's CDR3 is CASSSLAGGRDEQYF. The CDR3 region has the DNA TGTGCCAGCAGTTCCTTAGCGGGAGGTCGGGACGAGCAGTACTTC.

This clonotype showed up just a few times. This sequence joins TRBV6-6 and TRBJ2-3; D is unclear. The CDR3 has 13 amino acids. The germline V gene encodes CDR1 MNHNY and CDR2 SVGAGI (reference sequence). Trimming removed 2 bases at V and 3 bases at J, with 6 bases between. For the CDR3, the DNA is TGTGCCAGCAGTTACCAGGAAACAGATACGCAGTATTTT. Its translation: CASSYQETDTQYF.

The J gene is TRBJ2-2, the V gene TRBV24-1, with 14 bases aligning to TRBD2. Trimming removed 4 bases from V and 6 bases from J; junction bases left unmatched: 3. This CDR3 spans 16 amino acids. Germline V gene sequence: CDR1 KGHDR, CDR2 SFDVKD. The DNA for the CDR3 is TGTGCCACCAGTGACCAGGGACTAGCGGGAGCCGGGGAGCTGTTTTTT. Amino acids: CATSDQGLAGAGELFF.

This clonotype was seen ten or more times. The V gene is TRBV20-1, the J gene TRBJ2-7, with 10 nucleotides matching TRBD1. The CDR3 spans 14 residues. Germline CDR1 is DFQATT and CDR2 is SNEGSKA (reference sequence). Germline trimming cut 3 bases from V and 2 bases from J; bases unmatched to any gene: 4. This CDR3 reads CSASGTGVTYEQYF. The DNA of the CDR3 is TGCAGTGCTAGCGGGACAGGGGTTACCTACGAGCAGTACTTC.